This T cell receptor (beta chain) was retrieved from a study of CD8 T cells in ankylosing spondylitis. The study, taken as a whole, reports: Some motif variants had been reported before (in reactive arthritis synovial fluid and blood). A motif of several highly homologous TCR beta variants was seen as apparently characteristic of ankylosing spondylitis blood. Researchers report that disease-linked clones proved CD8+ and relatively rare in peripheral blood.

With molecular barcodes, quantitative 5'-RACE was used to make the TCR beta libraries. TCRdb re-called the 5' RACE reads through MiXCR, storing one row per CDR3 protein. This table has 150,000 to 200,000 distinct CDR3 sequences, 10% to 15% appearing once. This clonotype was counted a few times. Its antigen is still unknown. The V gene lost 4 bases and the J gene lost 3 bases, with 9 bases spanning the gap. CDR1 DFQATT and CDR2 SNEGSKA come from the germline V gene (reference sequence). The CDR3 has 12 amino acids. Sample: blood, either unsorted or a sorted T cell fraction (not recorded which). The V call is TRBV20-1, the J call TRBJ1-2; no definite D call. This receptor was taken from a female donor with ankylosing spondylitis or in good health (not recorded which). CDR3 nucleotide sequence: TGCAGTGCTAACGGGAGGGACTATGGCTACACCTTC. This sequence encodes CSANGRDYGYTF.